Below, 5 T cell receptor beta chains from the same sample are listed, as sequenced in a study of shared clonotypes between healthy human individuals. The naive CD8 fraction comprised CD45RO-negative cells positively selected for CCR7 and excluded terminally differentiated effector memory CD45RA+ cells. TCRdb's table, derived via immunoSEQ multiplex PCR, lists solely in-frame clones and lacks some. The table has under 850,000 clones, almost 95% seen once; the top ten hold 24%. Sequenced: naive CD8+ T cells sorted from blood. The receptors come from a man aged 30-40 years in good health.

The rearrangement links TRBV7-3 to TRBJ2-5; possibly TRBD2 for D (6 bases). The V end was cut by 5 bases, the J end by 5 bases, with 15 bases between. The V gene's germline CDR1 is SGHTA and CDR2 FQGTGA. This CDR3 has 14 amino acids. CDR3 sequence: CASSPLGGGETQYF. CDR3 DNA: TGTGCCAGCAGCCCTCTTGGTGGGGGGGAGACCCAGTACTTC.

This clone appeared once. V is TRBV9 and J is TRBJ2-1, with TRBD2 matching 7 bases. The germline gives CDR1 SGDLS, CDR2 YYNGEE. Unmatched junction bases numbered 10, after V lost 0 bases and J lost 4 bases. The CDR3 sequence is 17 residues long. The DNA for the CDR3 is TGTGCCAGCAGCGTAGAGCCTAGCGGATGGGGTTACAATGAGCAGTTCTTC. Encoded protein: CASSVEPSGWGYNEQFF. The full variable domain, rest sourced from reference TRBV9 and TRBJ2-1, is DSGVTQTPKHLITATGQRVTLRCSPRSGDLSVYWYQQSLDQGLQFLIQYYNGEERAKGNILERFSAQQFPDLHSELNLSSLELGDSALYFCASSVEPSGWGYNEQFFGPGTRLTVL.

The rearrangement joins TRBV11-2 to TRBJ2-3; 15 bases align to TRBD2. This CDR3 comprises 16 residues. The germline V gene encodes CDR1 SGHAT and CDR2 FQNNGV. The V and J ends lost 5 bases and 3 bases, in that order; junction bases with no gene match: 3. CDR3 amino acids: CASSPGTSGRTDTQYF. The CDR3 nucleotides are TGTGCCAGCAGCCCAGGGACTAGCGGGAGGACAGATACGCAGTATTTT.

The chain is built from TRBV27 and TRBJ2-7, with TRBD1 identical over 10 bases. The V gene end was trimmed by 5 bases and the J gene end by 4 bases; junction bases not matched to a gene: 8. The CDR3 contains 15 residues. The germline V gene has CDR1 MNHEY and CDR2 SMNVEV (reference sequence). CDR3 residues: CASSQTGGGDYEQYF. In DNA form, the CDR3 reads TGTGCCAGCAGTCAGACAGGGGGCGGGGATTACGAGCAGTACTTC.

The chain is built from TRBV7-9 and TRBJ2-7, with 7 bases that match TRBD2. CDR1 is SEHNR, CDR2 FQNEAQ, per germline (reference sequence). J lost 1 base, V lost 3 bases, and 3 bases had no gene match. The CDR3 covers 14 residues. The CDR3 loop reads CASSFGLESYEQYF. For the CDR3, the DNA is TGTGCCAGCAGCTTCGGACTAGAGTCCTACGAGCAGTACTTC.